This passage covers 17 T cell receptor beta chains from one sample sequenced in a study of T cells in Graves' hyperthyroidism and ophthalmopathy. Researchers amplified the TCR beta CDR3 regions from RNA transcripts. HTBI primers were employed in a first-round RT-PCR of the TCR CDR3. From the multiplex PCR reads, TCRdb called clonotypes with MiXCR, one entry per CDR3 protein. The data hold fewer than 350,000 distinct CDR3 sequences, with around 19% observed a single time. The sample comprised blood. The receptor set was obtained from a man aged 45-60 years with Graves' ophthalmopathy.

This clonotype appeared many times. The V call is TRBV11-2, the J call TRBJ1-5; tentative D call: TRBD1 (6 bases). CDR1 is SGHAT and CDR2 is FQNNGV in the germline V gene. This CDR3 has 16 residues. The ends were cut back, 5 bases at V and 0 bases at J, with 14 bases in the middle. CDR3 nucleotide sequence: TGTGCCAGCAGCAAAGGAAGACAGGTTAGCAATCAGCCCCAGCATTTT. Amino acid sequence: CASSKGRQVSNQPQHF. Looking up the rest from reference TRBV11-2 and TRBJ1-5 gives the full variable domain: EAGVAQSPRYKIIEKRQSVAFWCNPISGHATLYWYQQILGQGPKLLIQFQNNGVVDDSQLPKDRFSAERLKGVDSTLKIQPAKLEDSAVYLCASSKGRQVSNQPQHFGDGTRLSIL.

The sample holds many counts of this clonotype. The CDR3 sequence is CASSFVANLGEQYF. In DNA form, the CDR3 reads TGTGCCAGCAGTTTCGTGGCTAACCTGGGGGAGCAGTACTTC. The chain employs TRBV28 and TRBJ2-7; no reliable D call. This CDR3 contains 14 residues. V lost 3 bases and J 7 bases, leaving 16 bases between the germline ends. The germline V gene encodes CDR1 MDHEN and CDR2 SYDVKM.

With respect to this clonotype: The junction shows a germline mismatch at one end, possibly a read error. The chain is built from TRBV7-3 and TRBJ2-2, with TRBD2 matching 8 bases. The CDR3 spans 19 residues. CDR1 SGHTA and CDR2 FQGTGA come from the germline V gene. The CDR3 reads CASSPQGRWTSMNTGELVF. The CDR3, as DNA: TGTGCCAGCAGCCCCCAAGGCCGCTGGACTAGCATGAACACCGGGGAGCTGGTTTTT.

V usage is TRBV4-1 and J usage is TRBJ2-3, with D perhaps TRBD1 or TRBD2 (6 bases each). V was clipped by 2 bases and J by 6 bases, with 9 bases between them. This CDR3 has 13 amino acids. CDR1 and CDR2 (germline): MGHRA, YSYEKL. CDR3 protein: CASSQTGADTQYF. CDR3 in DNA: TGCGCCAGCAGCCAAACGGGGGCGGATACGCAGTATTTT.

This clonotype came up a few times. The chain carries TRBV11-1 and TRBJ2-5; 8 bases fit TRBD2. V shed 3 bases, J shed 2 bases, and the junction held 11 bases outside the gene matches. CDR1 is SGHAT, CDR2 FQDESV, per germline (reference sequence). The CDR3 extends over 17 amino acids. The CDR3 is CASSLSMKRGLQETQYF. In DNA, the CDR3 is TGTGCCAGCAGCTTGAGTATGAAGCGGGGGCTACAAGAGACCCAGTACTTC.

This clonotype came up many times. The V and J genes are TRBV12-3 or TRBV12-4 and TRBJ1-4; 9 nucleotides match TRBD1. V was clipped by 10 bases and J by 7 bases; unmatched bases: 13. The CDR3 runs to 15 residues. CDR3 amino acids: CATKVGQGIGEKLFF. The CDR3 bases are TGTGCCACCAAGGTGGGACAGGGTATTGGTGAAAAACTGTTTTTT.

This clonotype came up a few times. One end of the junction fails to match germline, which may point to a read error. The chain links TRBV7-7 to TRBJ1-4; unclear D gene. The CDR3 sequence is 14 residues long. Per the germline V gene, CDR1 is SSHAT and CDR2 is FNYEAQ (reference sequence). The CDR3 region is CASSSSGSGEKLFF. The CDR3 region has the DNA TGTGCTAGCAGTTCCTCGGGGTCGGGTGAAAAACTGTTTTTT.

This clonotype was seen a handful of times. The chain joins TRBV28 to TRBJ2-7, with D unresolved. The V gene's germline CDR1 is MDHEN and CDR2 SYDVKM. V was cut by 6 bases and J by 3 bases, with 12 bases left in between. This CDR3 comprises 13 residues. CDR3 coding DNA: TGTGCCAGCAGGTCGGAGCAAAACTACGAGCAGTACTTC. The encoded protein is CASRSEQNYEQYF.

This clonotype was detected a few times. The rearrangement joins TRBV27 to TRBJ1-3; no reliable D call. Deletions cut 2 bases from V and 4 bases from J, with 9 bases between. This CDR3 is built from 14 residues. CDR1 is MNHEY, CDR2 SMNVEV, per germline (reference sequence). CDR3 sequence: CASSLREKGNTIYF. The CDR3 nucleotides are TGTGCCAGCAGTTTAAGGGAGAAAGGAAACACCATATATTTT.

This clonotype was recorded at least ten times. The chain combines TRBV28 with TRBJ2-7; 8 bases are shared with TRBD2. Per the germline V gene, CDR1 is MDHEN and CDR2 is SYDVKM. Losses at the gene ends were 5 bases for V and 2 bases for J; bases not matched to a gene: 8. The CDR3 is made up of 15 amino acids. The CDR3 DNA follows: TGTGCCAGCAGTCTCCCTGCGGGGGGAGCCTACGAGCAGTACTTC. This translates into CASSLPAGGAYEQYF.

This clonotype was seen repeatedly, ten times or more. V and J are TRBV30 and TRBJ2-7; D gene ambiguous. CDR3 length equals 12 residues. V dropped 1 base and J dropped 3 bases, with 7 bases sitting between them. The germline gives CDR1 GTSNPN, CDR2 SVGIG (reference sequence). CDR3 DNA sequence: TGTGCCTGGAGTGCGCTCAGCTACGAGCAGTACTTC. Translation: CAWSALSYEQYF.

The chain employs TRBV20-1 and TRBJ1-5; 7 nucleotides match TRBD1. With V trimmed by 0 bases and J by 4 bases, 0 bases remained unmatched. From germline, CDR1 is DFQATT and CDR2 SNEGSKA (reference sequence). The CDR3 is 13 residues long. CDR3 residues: CSAREQGNQPQHF. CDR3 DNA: TGCAGTGCTAGAGAACAGGGGAATCAGCCCCAGCATTTT.

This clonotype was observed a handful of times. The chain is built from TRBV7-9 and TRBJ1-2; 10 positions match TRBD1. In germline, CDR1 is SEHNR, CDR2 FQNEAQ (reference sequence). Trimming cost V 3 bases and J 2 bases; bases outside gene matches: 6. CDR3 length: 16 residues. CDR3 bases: TGTGCCAGCAGCTTCCCAAGGACAGGGGGAAACTATGGCTACACCTTC. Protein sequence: CASSFPRTGGNYGYTF. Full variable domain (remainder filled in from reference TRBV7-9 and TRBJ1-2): DTGVSQNPRHKITKRGQNVTFRCDPISEHNRLYWYRQTLGQGPEFLTYFQNEAQLEKSRLLSDRFSAERPKGSFSTLEIQRTEQGDSAMYLCASSFPRTGGNYGYTFGSGTRLTVV.

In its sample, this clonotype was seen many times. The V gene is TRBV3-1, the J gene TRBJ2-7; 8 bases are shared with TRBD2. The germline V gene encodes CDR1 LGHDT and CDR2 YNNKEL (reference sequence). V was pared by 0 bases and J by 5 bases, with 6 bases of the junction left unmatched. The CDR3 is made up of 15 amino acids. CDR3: CASSQEGAGGNEQYF. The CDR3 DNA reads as TGTGCCAGCAGCCAAGAAGGGGCGGGAGGTAACGAGCAGTACTTC.

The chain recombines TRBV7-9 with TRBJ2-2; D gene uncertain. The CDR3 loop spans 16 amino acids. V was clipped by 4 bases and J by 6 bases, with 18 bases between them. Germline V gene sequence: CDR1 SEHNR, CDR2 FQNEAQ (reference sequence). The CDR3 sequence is CASSSRIQLTAGELFF. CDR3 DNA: TGTGCCAGCAGCTCCAGGATTCAATTGACCGCCGGGGAGCTGTTTTTT.

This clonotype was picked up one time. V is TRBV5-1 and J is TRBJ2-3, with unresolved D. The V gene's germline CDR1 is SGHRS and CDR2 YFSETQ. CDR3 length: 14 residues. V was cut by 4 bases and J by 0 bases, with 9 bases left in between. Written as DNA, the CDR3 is TGCGCCAGCAGCCCGCGTCCCAGCACAGATACGCAGTATTTT. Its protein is CASSPRPSTDTQYF.

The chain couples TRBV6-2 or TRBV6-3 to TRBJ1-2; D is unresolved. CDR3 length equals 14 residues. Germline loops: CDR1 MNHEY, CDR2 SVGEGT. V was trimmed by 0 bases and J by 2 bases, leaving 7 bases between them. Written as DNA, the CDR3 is TGTGCCAGCAGTTACTCGGGAGCAAACTATGGCTACACCTTC. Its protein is CASSYSGANYGYTF.